This entry concerns a single T cell receptor beta chain. The target antigen is unknown. The assay was immunoSEQ multiplex PCR, and TCRdb's table has in-frame clones only and misses some. The sample includes fewer than 65,000 clones, 75% to 80% of them seen just once. This sample was taken from a study of radiotherapy plus CTLA-4 blockade in lung cancer. Study summary: An objective response was seen in 15% to 20% of patients, and disease control in about 30%. General observations from the study: After treatment with radiotherapy plus ipilimumab, TCR clones that came from the tumor expanded in blood.

This CDR3 is built from 15 residues. Germline lookup yields CDR1 LNHDA and CDR2 SQIVND (reference sequence). The ends lost 4 bases at V and 1 base at J; junction bases unmatched: 6. Receiving focal radiation plus CTLA-4 blockade with ipilimumab were patients who had chemo-refractory metastatic non-small-cell lung cancer. This receptor was identified in a human donor with non-small cell lung cancer whose response to radiotherapy plus ipilimumab could not be evaluated. Sequences were derived from peripheral blood, sampled from a patient treated with radiotherapy plus ipilimumab. This chain links TRBV19 with TRBJ2-7, with 8 bases aligning to TRBD1. The CDR3 spells CASSRIRGHSYEQYF. The CDR3 coding sequence is TGTGCCAGTAGTAGGATCAGGGGGCATTCCTACGAGCAGTACTTC.